One T cell receptor (beta chain) is described in this entry. Its antigen remains undetermined. Per-base quality was not reported, and no clone a single base away is much larger than it. The trial excluded patients who had a history of autoimmune disease or who were on systemic immunosuppression. In every dose cohort, peripheral blood was drawn for TCR sequencing at baseline, cycle 4 day 1, and cycle 7 day 1. The samples were drawn from a first-in-human, open-label, multicenter phase I dose-escalation trial of ivuxolimab. Adults with locally advanced or metastatic melanoma, renal cell, hepatocellular, or head and neck squamous cell carcinoma were enrolled in the trial. Before TCR sequencing, CD4+ and CD8+ T cells were separately sorted from peripheral blood. Per the germline V gene (reference sequence), LNHDA is the CDR1 and SQIVND is the CDR2. The CDR3 holds 13 amino acids from the cysteine to the phenylalanine. Of the read, only the CDR3 DNA is kept; its 39 bases are in frame from base 1. Trimming accounts for 7 bases at V and 6 bases at J, while the number of junction bases matched to no gene is 4.

Genomic DNA was isolated from the sorted cells so that the TCRbeta CDR3 region could be sequenced. The immunoSEQ Assay was used for sequencing of TCRbeta CDR3 regions. TCRdb holds this immuneACCESS table with in-frame rearrangements only. Some clones are missing; in checked studies, unresolved V genes explain under half, and the rest has no known cause. Recorded for this sample are around 140,000 clones; about nine tenths of them occurred a single time. The ten largest account for approximately 1.1% of the sample. This specimen belongs to a study of OX40 agonist ivuxolimab in advanced cancers. Turning to the overall study: Ivuxolimab was an agonistic, fully human IgG2 monoclonal antibody directed against OX40 (CD134), a costimulatory receptor. Partial responses were achieved by three dose-escalation patients, of whom one had hepatocellular carcinoma and two had cutaneous melanoma. A male proportion of nearly 85% and a mean age of about 60 years, ranging from about 20 to 80, were recorded for the dose-escalation cohort. The monotherapy dose-escalation portion (N of about 50 patients) of the phase I ivuxolimab trial is reported in the paper. Prior anti-PD-1, anti-PD-L1 or anti-CTLA-4 therapy was permitted, and checkpoint inhibitors had been received by around 40% of dose-escalation patients. Intravenous ivuxolimab was administered to patients every 2 weeks at six dose levels: 0.01, 0.1, 0.3, 1.5, 3 and 10 mg/kg. The purpose of peripheral TCRbeta sequencing was to test whether ivuxolimab changed TCR sequence diversity and led to clonal T-cell expansion. Among the approximately 50 dose-escalation patients, around 20 had hepatocellular carcinoma, about 15 melanoma, 9 renal cell carcinoma and 9 head and neck cancer.

Findings and caveats that apply to the study as a whole: In the 0.1-3.0 mg/kg groups, partial responders had among the lowest normalized peripheral clonal expansion, particularly in CD8+ T cells. On average, CD8+ T cells showed more expanded clones than CD4+ T cells after ivuxolimab. Clonal expansion of both CD4+ and CD8+ blood T cells was observed from baseline to week 6 at doses 0.1 to 3.0 mg/kg. Low levels of normalized T-cell clonal expansion were also shown by some nonresponding patients. The antigen specificity of the clonally expanded peripheral T cells was not determined.

The source was CD4+ or CD8+ T cells sorted from blood, collected in a trial of the OX40 agonist ivuxolimab. The sequence was collected from an adult with an advanced solid tumor such as melanoma, head and neck, liver or kidney cancer. The chain links TRBV19 with TRBJ1-5; 9 nucleotides in the junction match TRBD1. CDR3 sequence: CASTGTGRQPQHF. The DNA sequence reads TGTGCCAGTACCGGGACAGGGCGTCAGCCCCAGCATTTT.